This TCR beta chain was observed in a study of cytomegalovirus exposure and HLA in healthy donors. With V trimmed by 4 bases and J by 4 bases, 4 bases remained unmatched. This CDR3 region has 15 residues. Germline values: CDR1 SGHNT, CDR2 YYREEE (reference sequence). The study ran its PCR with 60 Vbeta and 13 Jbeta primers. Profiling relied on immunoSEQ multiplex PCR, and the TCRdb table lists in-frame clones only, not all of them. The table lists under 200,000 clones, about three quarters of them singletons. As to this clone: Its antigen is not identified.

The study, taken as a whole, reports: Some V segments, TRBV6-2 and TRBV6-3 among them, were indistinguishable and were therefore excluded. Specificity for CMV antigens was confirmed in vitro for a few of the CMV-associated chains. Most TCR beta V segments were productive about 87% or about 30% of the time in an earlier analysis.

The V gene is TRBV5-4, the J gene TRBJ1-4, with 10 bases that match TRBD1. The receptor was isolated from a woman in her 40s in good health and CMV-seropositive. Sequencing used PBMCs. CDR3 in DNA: TGTGCCAGCAGCCCTGGACAGGGGGATAATGAAAAACTGTTTTTT. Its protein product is CASSPGQGDNEKLFF. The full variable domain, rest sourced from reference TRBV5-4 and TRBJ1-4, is ETGVTQSPTHLIKTRGQQVTLRCSSQSGHNTVSWYQQALGQGPQFIFQYYREEENGRGNFPPRFSGLQFPNYSSELNVNALELDDSALYLCASSPGQGDNEKLFFGSGTQLSVL.